This T cell receptor (beta chain) comes out of a study of T cells in Graves' hyperthyroidism and ophthalmopathy. Study outcomes and limitations: Clonotypes that were expanded in thyroid above 0.001 mostly appeared in blood too.

RNA transcripts served as the template for amplifying TCR beta CDR3 regions. The study used the HTBI primer set for a first-round RT-PCR of the TCR CDR3. TCRdb re-analysed the multiplex PCR reads in MiXCR, keeping a single row per CDR3 protein. This table holds hundreds of thousands of distinct CDR3 sequences, 40% to 55% found once. A word on this clonotype: What it binds is not known. Lacking the conserved final phenylalanine or tryptophan, this CDR3 likely reflects a read error. Because the CDR3's place on the DNA is in doubt, the DNA is left out and the CDR3 is given as listed by TCRdb.

The sample was peripheral blood or thyroid tissue (not recorded which). The clonotype originates from a woman aged 18-29 years with Graves' hyperthyroidism.

This chain's CDR3 is CAIGGTGV. The rearrangement links TRBV10-3 to TRBJ1-4; the table gives TRBD1 as D, unverified against the DNA. 8 amino acids form the CDR3, both terminal residues included. CDR1 is ENHRY and CDR2 is SYGVKD in the germline V gene.